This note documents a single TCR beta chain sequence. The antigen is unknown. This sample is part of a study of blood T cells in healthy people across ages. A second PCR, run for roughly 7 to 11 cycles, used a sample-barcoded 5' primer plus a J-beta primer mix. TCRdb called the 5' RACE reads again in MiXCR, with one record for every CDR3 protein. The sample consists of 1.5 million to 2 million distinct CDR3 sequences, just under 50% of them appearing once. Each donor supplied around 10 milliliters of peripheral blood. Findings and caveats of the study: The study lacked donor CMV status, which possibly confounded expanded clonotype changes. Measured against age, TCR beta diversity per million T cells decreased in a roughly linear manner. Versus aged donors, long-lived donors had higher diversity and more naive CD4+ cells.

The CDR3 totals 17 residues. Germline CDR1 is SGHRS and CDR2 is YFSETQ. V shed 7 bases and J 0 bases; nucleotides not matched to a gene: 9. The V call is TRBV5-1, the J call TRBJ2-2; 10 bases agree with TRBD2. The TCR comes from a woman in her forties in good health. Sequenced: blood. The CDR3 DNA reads TGCGCCAGCGCTCTTGGAGCGGGGGGGACGAACACCGGGGAGCTGTTTTTT. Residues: CASALGAGGTNTGELFF.